Listed below are T cell receptor beta chains from one sample, sequenced in a study of a mutant IDH1 vaccine in newly diagnosed glioma. The antigens for these receptors are not known. The method was immunoSEQ multiplex PCR; TCRdb's version includes in-frame clones alone and lacks a portion of them. In the table there are roughly 44,000 clones, around 86% of which are singletons. This sample comprised PBMCs, obtained from a glioma patient whose treatment included an IDH1 peptide vaccine. These receptors all stem from a woman between 40 and 55 years old with glioma. Some clones in this sample may be carry-over from other donors' samples. Both conserved end residues are part of each CDR3. The D gene is left open where the match is weak. Some rows mark clone size as missing; the rest say once, few, many or name a class of expanded clone.

V	size	D	J	length	CDR3	DNA
TRBV28	.	.	TRBJ1-1	13	CASSFFTNTEAFF	TGTGCCAGCAGTTTTTTTACGAACACTGAAGCTTTCTTT
TRBV10-1	.	.	TRBJ1-5	11	CASRLNQPQHF	TGCGCCAGCAGACTAAATCAGCCCCAGCATTTT
TRBV6-5	.	.	TRBJ1-1	12	CASSGPGAEAFF	TGTGCCAGCTCGGGGCCTGGGGCTGAAGCTTTCTTT
TRBV7-2	.	TRBD1	TRBJ1-2	15	CASSPRTGEMYGYTF	TGTGCCAGCAGCCCGCGGACAGGGGAAATGTATGGCTACACCTTC
TRBV29-1	.	.	TRBJ1-1	10	CSVGKGRAFF	TGCAGCGTTGGAAAGGGGAGAGCTTTCTTT
TRBV28	.	.	TRBJ2-1	14	CASSFLGTAEEQFF	TGTGCCAGCAGTTTCCTGGGCACAGCTGAAGAGCAGTTCTTC
TRBV27	.	TRBD2	TRBJ2-7	14	CASRLAGGPGEQYF	TGTGCCAGCAGACTAGCGGGAGGGCCGGGCGAGCAGTACTTC
TRBV4-3	.	.	TRBJ1-5	15	CASSQDMTWGQPQHF	TGCGCCAGCAGCCAAGATATGACCTGGGGTCAGCCCCAGCATTTT
TRBV6-6	.	TRBD2	TRBJ2-2	16	CASRLYSGGDTGELFF	TGTGCCAGCAGATTGTATAGCGGGGGGGACACCGGGGAGCTGTTTTTT
TRBV19	few	.	TRBJ1-1	11	CAVRAGEEAFF	TGTGCCGTAAGGGCGGGAGAAGAAGCTTTCTTT
TRBV2	.	.	TRBJ2-3	13	CASVGKLTDTQYF	TGTGCCTCGGTGGGGAAACTAACAGATACGCAGTATTTT
TRBV4-3	.	.	TRBJ2-6	20	CASSQETKGVLFSGANVLTF	TGCGCCAGCAGCCAAGAAACTAAAGGGGTTCTCTTCTCTGGGGCCAACGTCCTGACTTTC
TRBV2	.	TRBD1	TRBJ2-7	14	CASNRDSSSYEQYF	TGTGCCAGCAACCGGGACAGTAGCTCCTACGAGCAGTACTTC
TRBV7-8	.	.	TRBJ2-7	13	CASSFHDNYEQYF	TGTGCCAGCAGCTTTCACGATAACTACGAGCAGTACTTC
TRBV10-3	.	.	TRBJ1-3	11	CASGAKNTIYF	TGTGCCAGCGGGGCGAAAAACACCATATATTTT
TRBV6-5	.	.	TRBJ1-1	15	CASSYERRIYTEAFF	TGTGCCAGCAGTTATGAGAGGCGGATATACACTGAAGCTTTCTTT
TRBV5-1	.	.	TRBJ1-2	13	CASSLGGADGYTF	TGCGCCAGCAGCTTGGGAGGGGCGGATGGCTACACCTTC
TRBV5-6	.	.	TRBJ1-6	14	CASSLVQSNSPLHF	TGTGCCAGCAGCTTGGTTCAGTCTAATTCACCCCTCCACTTT
TRBV7-9	.	TRBD1	TRBJ1-4	17	CASTYRGQGQFNEKLFF	TGTGCCAGCACCTACAGGGGCCAGGGTCAATTTAATGAAAAACTGTTTTTT
TRBV5-4	.	.	TRBJ2-2	16	CASSRRSGINTGELFF	TGTGCCAGCAGCCGGAGGTCGGGGATCAACACCGGGGAGCTGTTTTTT
TRBV9	.	TRBD1	TRBJ2-7	16	CASSVGGQGDTAEQYF	TGTGCCAGCAGCGTAGGAGGACAGGGAGATACTGCCGAGCAGTACTTC
TRBV4-1	.	.	TRBJ1-1	15	CASSLLDTGNTEAFF	TGCGCCAGCAGCCTCTTGGACACGGGGAACACTGAAGCTTTCTTT
TRBV6-5	.	.	TRBJ1-1	14	CASGLFREDTEAFF	TGTGCCAGCGGGCTATTCAGGGAGGACACTGAAGCTTTCTTT
TRBV7-9	once	.	TRBJ2-1	9	CASSTEQFF	TGTGCCAGCAGCACCGAGCAGTTCTTC
TRBV7-9	.	TRBD1	TRBJ1-2	14	CASSLLGQGGGYTF	TGTGCCAGCAGCTTATTGGGACAGGGTGGTGGCTACACCTTC
TRBV7-2	.	.	TRBJ2-4	12	CASGTARDIQYF	TGTGCCAGCGGAACGGCGAGGGACATTCAGTACTTC
TRBV7-9	.	.	TRBJ2-5	12	CASSLRGETQYF	TGTGCCAGCAGCCTCCGTGGGGAGACCCAGTACTTC
TRBV7-2	few	.	TRBJ1-6	15	CASSSTGMRNSPLHF	TGTGCCAGCAGCTCGACCGGGATGCGGAATTCACCCCTCCACTTT
TRBV5-4	.	.	TRBJ1-2	12	CASSFGRDGYTF	TGTGCCAGCAGCTTCGGACGAGATGGCTACACCTTC
TRBV6-5	few	.	TRBJ1-2	13	CASSRSMGGGYTF	TGTGCCAGCAGTCGATCAATGGGAGGGGGCTACACCTTC
TRBV7-3	few	.	TRBJ1-1	12	CATRGGDTEAFF	TGTGCCACCCGAGGAGGTGACACTGAAGCTTTCTTT
TRBV25-1	.	TRBD1	TRBJ2-7	16	CASSATTGQGEDEQYF	TGTGCCAGCAGTGCTACAACAGGACAGGGAGAAGACGAGCAGTACTTC
TRBV7-2	once	.	TRBJ1-2	17	CASSVGRAGLQSYGYTF	TGTGCCAGCAGCGTGGGAAGGGCTGGTCTTCAGTCCTATGGCTACACCTTC
TRBV6-1	.	.	TRBJ1-3	14	CASSEPAAGNTIYF	TGTGCCAGCAGTGAACCCGCAGCTGGAAACACCATATATTTT
TRBV29-1	.	TRBD1	TRBJ1-4	16	CSANGQGSATNEKLFF	TGCAGCGCTAACGGACAGGGGTCTGCAACTAATGAAAAACTGTTTTTT
TRBV13	once	TRBD1	TRBJ2-2	17	CASSPAGQGVWSGELFF	TGTGCCAGCAGCCCCGCGGGACAGGGGGTTTGGAGCGGGGAGCTGTTTTTT
TRBV6-5	.	TRBD1	TRBJ1-2	15	CASTRDSAVLYGYTF	TGTGCCAGCACCAGGGACAGCGCGGTCCTCTATGGCTACACCTTC
TRBV5-1	.	.	TRBJ2-3	16	CASSIYRVGGTDTQYF	TGCGCCAGCAGCATTTACAGGGTAGGAGGCACAGATACGCAGTATTTT
TRBV27	.	.	TRBJ1-4	16	CASSSDPGLKGQEWVF	TGTGCCAGCAGTTCCGATCCGGGGCTGAAAGGTCAAGAGTGGGTTTTT